The T cell receptor (beta chain) described here comes from a study of blood T cell repertoires in COVID-19. Looking at the study overall: PBMCs, B-cell-depleted T cells, or T cells provided the cDNA or gDNA that made up the material.

V shed 2 bases and J shed 0 bases, with 7 bases lying between them. CDR1 and CDR2 from the germline V gene are SSHAT and FNYEAQ (reference sequence). The CDR3 is made up of 15 amino acids. Original data processing: Nucleated cell number was recorded as an estimate derived from reference gene primer amplification. Data came from immunoSEQ multiplex PCR; TCRdb stores just in-frame clones and leaves some out. Clone size and V and J calls were adopted from that table, with D and trimming inferred from the DNA. Among 150,000 or so clones listed, about 79% were seen once. The sequenced sample was peripheral blood. The gene calls are TRBV7-7 and TRBJ1-4; D not certain. This receptor was obtained from a woman aged 55 to 70 with acute or convalescent COVID-19. CDR3 sequence reads: CASSLTDATNEKLFF. DNA of the CDR3: TGTGCCAGCAGCTTAACTGATGCAACTAATGAAAAACTGTTTTTT.